What follows are 20 T cell receptor beta chains derived from one specimen sequenced in a study of PD-1 blockade in classical Hodgkin lymphoma. The assay was immunoSEQ multiplex PCR, and TCRdb's table has in-frame clones only and misses some. The sample lists roughly 34,000 clones, less than 85% occurring once. Following autologous stem cell transplantation, relapse occurred in every patient, and exposure to brentuximab vedotin varied. Sequencing was performed on peripheral blood mononuclear cells (PBMCs), taken before the second cycle of nivolumab. Receptors were obtained from a human donor with classical Hodgkin lymphoma.

This clone has a handful of counts. This rearrangement joins TRBV7-9 to TRBJ1-2; the match to TRBD1 covers 8 bases. CDR1 and CDR2 from the germline V gene are SEHNR and FQNEAQ (reference sequence). The CDR3 consists of 14 residues. V was pared by 1 base and J by 8 bases, with 6 bases of the junction left unmatched. Here the CDR3 DNA reads TGTGCCAGCAGCTTAGGGTCGACAGGGGACGGCTACACCTTC. This gives the protein CASSLGSTGDGYTF. Combining the CDR3 with reference TRBV7-9 and TRBJ1-2 gives the whole variable domain DTGVSQNPRHKITKRGQNVTFRCDPISEHNRLYWYRQTLGQGPEFLTYFQNEAQLEKSRLLSDRFSAERPKGSFSTLEIQRTEQGDSAMYLCASSLGSTGDGYTFGSGTRLTVV.

This chain joins TRBV6-6 and TRBJ2-6; D possibly corresponds to TRBD1 (6 bases). V lost 6 bases, J lost 2 bases, and 11 bases lay in between. The CDR3 extends over 15 amino acids. Germline assignment: CDR1 MNHNY and CDR2 SVGAGI (reference sequence). The CDR3 sequence is CASSSYRAGANVLTF. The DNA of the CDR3 is TGTGCCAGCAGCTCCTACAGGGCTGGGGCCAACGTCCTGACTTTC.

This rearrangement joins TRBV18 to TRBJ1-2; D is possibly TRBD1 (5 bases). Germline V lookup: CDR1 KGHSH, CDR2 LQKENI. The germline V and J ends were trimmed by 1 base and 4 bases, with 10 bases remaining between them. This CDR3 is 14 amino acids long. The CDR3 sequence is CASSPLGESYGYTF. The CDR3, as DNA: TGTGCCAGCTCACCACTAGGGGAGAGCTATGGCTACACCTTC.

The V call is TRBV12-5, the J call TRBJ2-5; D gene unclear. The CDR3 totals 12 residues. Germline V gene data show CDR1 as LGHNT and CDR2 as FRNRAP. With 0 bases removed from V and 5 bases from J, the gap between germline ends came to 4 bases. The CDR3 reads CASGLVGETQYF. The CDR3 bases are TGTGCTAGTGGTTTGGTTGGCGAGACCCAGTACTTC.

The CDR3 sequence is CASSKHGQGTYEQYF. The CDR3, as DNA: TGTGCCAGCAGCAAGCACGGACAGGGAACCTACGAGCAGTACTTC. The chain is built from TRBV6-6 and TRBJ2-7, with 8 bases aligning to TRBD1. The V and J ends lost 6 bases and 2 bases, in that order; junction bases with no gene match: 9. There are 15 residues in the CDR3. Germline CDR1 reads MNHNY; CDR2 reads SVGAGI (reference sequence).

The chain joins TRBV7-8 to TRBJ2-2, with 14 nucleotides matching TRBD2. This CDR3 has 17 residues. V was pared by 5 bases and J by 0 bases, with 2 bases of the junction left unmatched. Germline loops: CDR1 SGHVS, CDR2 FQNEAQ. This CDR3 reads CASSRGLAGANTGELFF. The CDR3 nucleotides read TGTGCCAGCAGCAGGGGACTAGCGGGGGCGAACACCGGGGAGCTGTTTTTT.

This rearrangement joins TRBV4-1 to TRBJ1-2, with 8 bases lining up with TRBD1. CDR1 MGHRA and CDR2 YSYEKL come from the germline V gene. V dropped 0 bases and J dropped 8; count of bases not matched to a gene: 8. The CDR3 runs 15 residues. CDR3 bases: TGCGCCAGCAGCCAAGAGGCGACAGGGGTGGGCGGCTACACCTTC. It is translated as CASSQEATGVGGYTF.

The V call is TRBV7-9, the J call TRBJ2-3, with 11 positions matching TRBD1. The germline V gene has CDR1 SEHNR and CDR2 FQNEAQ (reference sequence). With V trimmed by 4 bases and J by 9 bases, 9 bases remained unmatched. The CDR3 runs to 15 residues. Written as DNA, the CDR3 is TGTGCCAGCAGCTCCGGGACAGGGGGTTGGGGGACGCAGTATTTT. This encodes CASSSGTGGWGTQYF.

The genes are TRBV7-2 and TRBJ2-7, with 9 bases matching TRBD1. V dropped 1 base and J dropped 6; count of bases not matched to a gene: 7. This CDR3 spans 15 amino acids. Germline V CDR1 and CDR2: SGHTA, FQGNSA. For the CDR3, the DNA is TGTGCCAGCAGCTTAGTGGGACAGGGAACAATCGAGCAGTACTTC. This translates into CASSLVGQGTIEQYF. The variable domain in full, with the rest retrieved from reference TRBV7-2 and TRBJ2-7, is GAGVSQSPSNKVTEKGKDVELRCDPISGHTALYWYRQSLGQGLEFLIYFQGNSAPDKSGLPSDRFSAERTGGSVSTLTIQRTQQEDSAVYLCASSLVGQGTIEQYFGPGTRLTVT.

The rearrangement joins TRBV15 to TRBJ1-4, with D perhaps TRBD1 (5 bases). Germline assignment: CDR1 LNHNV and CDR2 YYDKDF (reference sequence). The ends were cut back, 7 bases at V and 5 bases at J, with 17 bases in the middle. This CDR3 comprises 15 residues. CDR3: CATIAVLGGNEKLFF. CDR3 nucleotides: TGTGCCACCATCGCGGTGCTCGGGGGGAATGAAAAACTGTTTTTT.

The chain recombines TRBV7-2 with TRBJ2-3, with TRBD2 matching over 14 bases. V trimming: 5 bases; J trimming: 5 bases; junction bases outside the gene matches: 6. The germline V gene has CDR1 SGHTA and CDR2 FQGNSA. This CDR3 is built from 16 residues. CDR3 nucleotide sequence: TGTGCCAGCAGCGCGACGGGACTAGCGGGGGTAGATACGCAGTATTTT. Its protein is CASSATGLAGVDTQYF. The whole variable domain, remainder taken from reference TRBV7-2 and TRBJ2-3, is GAGVSQSPSNKVTEKGKDVELRCDPISGHTALYWYRQSLGQGLEFLIYFQGNSAPDKSGLPSDRFSAERTGGSVSTLTIQRTQQEDSAVYLCASSATGLAGVDTQYFGPGTRLTVL.

The rearrangement joins TRBV27 to TRBJ1-5; D remains ambiguous. Germline CDR1 and CDR2: MNHEY and SMNVEV (reference sequence). V was pared by 5 bases and J by 9 bases, with 11 bases between. This CDR3 is built from 12 residues. The CDR3, as DNA: TGTGCCAGCAGTCGCCCGGGAGGGCCCCAGCATTTT. This encodes CASSRPGGPQHF.

The chain uses TRBV7-8 and TRBJ1-5, with 10 bases that match TRBD1. The CDR3 spans 13 residues. V dropped 5 bases and J dropped 7; count of bases not matched to a gene: 2. Germline V gives CDR1 SGHVS, CDR2 FQNEAQ. The CDR3: CASSPTGGQPQHF. CDR3 nucleotide sequence: TGTGCCAGCAGCCCGACAGGGGGCCAGCCCCAGCATTTT.

This clone came up a few times. This chain links TRBV29-1 with TRBJ1-1; D call uncertain. CDR3 length equals 13 residues. The germline V gene encodes CDR1 SQVTM and CDR2 ANQGSEA. The ends were cut back, 0 bases at V and 8 bases at J, with 13 bases in the middle. CDR3 protein: CSVEESGKEEAFF. Here the CDR3 DNA reads TGCAGCGTTGAAGAGTCAGGAAAGGAGGAAGCTTTCTTT.

This rearrangement joins TRBV14 to TRBJ2-5; D gene ambiguous. From germline, CDR1 is SGHDN and CDR2 FVKESK. The V gene lost 0 bases and the J gene lost 3 bases, with 5 bases spanning the gap. There are 13 residues in the CDR3. DNA of the CDR3: TGTGCCAGCAGCCAAGATAATGAAGAGACCCAGTACTTC. Protein product: CASSQDNEETQYF.

This clone was detected only a few times. The chain employs TRBV7-6 and TRBJ2-7; D is perhaps TRBD1 or TRBD2 (5 bases each). CDR3 length: 13 amino acids. V was clipped by 5 bases and J by 6 bases, with 14 bases between them. Germline CDR1 SGHVS, CDR2 FNYEAQ. In DNA, the CDR3 is TGTGCCAGCAGCCCCGGGACCCCTTTCGAGCAGTACTTC. This codes for CASSPGTPFEQYF.

The chain couples TRBV2 to TRBJ1-3, with TRBD1 identical over 8 bases. V lost 2 bases, J lost 0 bases, and 6 bases stayed unmatched. The CDR3 has 17 residues. Looked up from germline, CDR1 is SNHLY and CDR2 is FYNNEI. CDR3 coding DNA: TGTGCCAGCAGTGAACTCCGGACAGGGAACTCTGGAAACACCATATATTTT. This encodes CASSELRTGNSGNTIYF.

This clone was found a few times. V gene TRBV5-1 combines with J gene TRBJ2-2; the match to TRBD1 covers 7 bases. This CDR3 has 16 amino acids. V shed 2 bases and J 1 base; nucleotides not matched to a gene: 5. Germline-derived CDR1 and CDR2 are SGHRS and YFSETQ. The CDR3 here is CASSFTGVVNTGELFF. The CDR3 bases are TGCGCCAGCAGCTTCACAGGGGTTGTGAACACCGGGGAGCTGTTTTTT.

The chain combines TRBV11-2 with TRBJ2-7; 11 bases align to TRBD1. CDR3 length: 14 residues. The junction had 1 base not matched to a gene; V was cut back by 3 bases and J by 3 bases. CDR1 is SGHAT, CDR2 FQNNGV, per germline. The CDR3 DNA follows: TGTGCCAGCAGCTTGGGACAGGGGGGCTACGAGCAGTACTTC. This encodes CASSLGQGGYEQYF.

The genes are TRBV7-2 and TRBJ2-1, with 13 bases fitting TRBD2. V shed 7 bases, J shed 6 bases, and the junction held 6 bases outside the gene matches. Germline V gene lookup returns CDR1 SGHTA and CDR2 FQGNSA. The CDR3 length is 15 residues. The CDR3 region has the DNA TGTGCCAGCACCCCCGGACTAGCGGGGGTCAATGAGCAGTTCTTC. This gives the protein CASTPGLAGVNEQFF.